The TCR beta chain under discussion was sequenced for a study of human T cells and chemical hapten exposure. Overall study: Patients having alopecia areata, totalis or universalis were mostly female. Study results and caveats: Relative to control repertoires, expanded TCRs gave rise to significantly more large CDR3 similarity clusters.

Documented time point: patch test 1, 2 weeks after DPC sensitization. Treatment given: therapeutic diphenylcyclopropenone sensitization with weekly scalp DPC. Prior to each patch test being applied, blood was drawn. As to this clonotype: Its antigen is not known.

Germline values: CDR1 SGHTA, CDR2 FQGNSA. This CDR3 contains 17 residues. V lost 6 bases to trimming and J lost 1 base, with 20 bases between them. Single cDNA molecules in the library carried unique molecular identifiers attached during preparation. TCRdb itself ran the RACE reads through MiXCR, one entry per CDR3 protein. The sample consists of about 340,000 distinct CDR3 sequences, roughly 6.9% of them appearing once. The chain links TRBV7-2 to TRBJ2-3; D remains unclear. The clonotype comes from a young woman with alopecia areata. Some clones in this sample may be carry-over from other donors' samples. Sequenced here: whole blood, sampled in connection with sensitization to the hapten diphenylcyclopropenone (DPC). The DNA for the CDR3 is TGTGCCAGCAGGTTGAGTGGCACACGACTTGGCACAGATACGCAGTATTTT. Protein product: CASRLSGTRLGTDTQYF.